Reported below is one T cell receptor beta chain. Its antigen is currently unknown. Researchers used the Oncomine TCR Beta short-read assay to sequence DNA from cultured CD4+ T cells. Genomic DNA was isolated from cultured CD4+ T cells. TCRdb reprocessed the PCR reads with MiXCR, giving one entry per CDR3 protein. This table holds some 17,000 distinct CDR3 sequences, 43% found once. The data belong to a study of vaccination and CD4 T cells after COVID-19. Study context: Sampling after COVID took place at a median of about 98 days (range 35 to 161) following diagnosis. In the control cultures, a CEFX pool, an HIV-1 Nef pool, or no peptide was supplied.

Germline CDR1 and CDR2: LGHNA and YNFKEQ. The CDR3 covers 20 residues. V lost 0 bases to trimming and J lost 7 bases; unmatched junction nucleotides: 19. Specified treatment: approximately 9-day PBMC culture with coronavirus spike peptide pools or control peptides (ViraFEST assay). ViraFEST used peptide pools to expand antigen-specific T cells and subsequently sequenced their TCRs. The receptor comes from a human donor who had recovered from COVID-19. Sequenced material: CD4+ T cells from blood, cultured in vitro, taken after SARS-CoV-2 vaccination. The chain uses TRBV4-2 and TRBJ2-2, with 8 nucleotides matching TRBD1. Here the CDR3 DNA reads TGTGCCAGCAGCCAAGATAAGCCGGGACAGGATTTTGGGTTCCTCGGGGAGCTGTTTTTT. Its translation is CASSQDKPGQDFGFLGELFF.